This T cell receptor beta chain was observed in a study of blood T cell repertoires in COVID-19. Study-wide context: From T cells, B-cell-depleted T cells, or PBMCs came the material, which was cDNA or gDNA.

The protocol was immunoSEQ multiplex PCR, while the TCRdb copy is restricted to in-frame clones and leaves out a portion. In the table there are approximately 84,000 clones, about 77% of which are singletons. Material: peripheral blood. The clonotype comes from a human donor in a cohort sampled during active COVID-19.

CDR3 region: CASRGQSEAFF. The CDR3 DNA reads as TGTGCCAGCAGGGGGCAGTCTGAAGCTTTCTTT. The chain recombines TRBV28 with TRBJ1-1; maybe TRBD1 (5 bases). There are 11 residues in the CDR3. Between the trimmed V and J ends, which lost 6 bases and 6 bases, there was a span of 8 bases. CDR1 MDHEN and CDR2 SYDVKM come from the germline V gene.